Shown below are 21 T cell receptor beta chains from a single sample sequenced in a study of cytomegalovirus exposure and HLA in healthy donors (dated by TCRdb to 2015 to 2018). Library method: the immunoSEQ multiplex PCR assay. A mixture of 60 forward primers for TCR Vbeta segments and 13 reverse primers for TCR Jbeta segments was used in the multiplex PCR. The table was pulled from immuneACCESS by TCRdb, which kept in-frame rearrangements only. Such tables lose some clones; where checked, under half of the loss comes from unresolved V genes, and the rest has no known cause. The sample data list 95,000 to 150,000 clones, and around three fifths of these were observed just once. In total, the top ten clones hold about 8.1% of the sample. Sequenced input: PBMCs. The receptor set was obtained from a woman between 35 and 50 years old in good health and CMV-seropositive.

This CDR3 reads CASSGQGNNEKLFF. CDR3 DNA sequence: TGTGCCAGCAGTGGACAGGGAAATAATGAAAAACTGTTTTTT. This sequence joins TRBV2 and TRBJ1-4, with TRBD1 matching over 7 bases. Germline V gene sequence: CDR1 SNHLY, CDR2 FYNNEI. The CDR3 has 14 amino acids. V was clipped by 4 bases and J by 4 bases; unmatched bases: 3.

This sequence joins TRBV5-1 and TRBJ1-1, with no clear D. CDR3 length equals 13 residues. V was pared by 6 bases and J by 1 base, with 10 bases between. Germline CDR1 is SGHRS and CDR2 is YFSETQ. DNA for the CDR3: TGCGCCAGCAATCGGGGAGGGAACACTGAAGCTTTCTTT. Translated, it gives CASNRGGNTEAFF.

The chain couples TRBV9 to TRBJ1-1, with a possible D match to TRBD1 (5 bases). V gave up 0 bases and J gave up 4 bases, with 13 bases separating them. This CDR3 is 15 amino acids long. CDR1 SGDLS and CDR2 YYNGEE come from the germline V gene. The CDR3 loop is CASSVATEGLTEAFF. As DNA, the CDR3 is TGTGCCAGCAGCGTAGCTACGGAGGGGCTCACTGAAGCTTTCTTT.

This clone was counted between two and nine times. The CDR3 nucleotides read TGTGCCTGGAGCCCGGGTGCAATCTACGGCTACACCTTC. Translated: CAWSPGAIYGYTF. The chain combines TRBV30 with TRBJ1-2; D unclear. The CDR3 is 13 amino acids. V lost 3 bases to trimming and J lost 8 bases, with 16 bases between them. Looked up from germline, CDR1 is GTSNPN and CDR2 is SVGIG (reference sequence).

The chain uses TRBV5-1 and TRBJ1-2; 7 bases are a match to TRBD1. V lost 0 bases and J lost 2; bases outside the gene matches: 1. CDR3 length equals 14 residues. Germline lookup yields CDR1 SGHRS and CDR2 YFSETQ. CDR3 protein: CASSLEGQNYGYTF. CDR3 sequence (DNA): TGCGCCAGCAGCTTGGAGGGACAGAACTATGGCTACACCTTC.

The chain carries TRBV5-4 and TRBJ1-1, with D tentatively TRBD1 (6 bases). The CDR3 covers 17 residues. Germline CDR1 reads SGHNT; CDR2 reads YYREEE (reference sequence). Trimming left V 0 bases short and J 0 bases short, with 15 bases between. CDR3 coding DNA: TGTGCCAGCAGCTTGGATGGAAGGGGGGGAATGAACACTGAAGCTTTCTTT. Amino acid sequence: CASSLDGRGGMNTEAFF.

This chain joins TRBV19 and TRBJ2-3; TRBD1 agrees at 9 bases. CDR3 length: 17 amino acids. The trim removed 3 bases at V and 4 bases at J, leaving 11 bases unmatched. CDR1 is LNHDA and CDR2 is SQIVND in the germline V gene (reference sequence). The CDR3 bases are TGTGCCAGTAGTATTACTCCCGGGACAGGGTATCCAGATACGCAGTATTTT. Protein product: CASSITPGTGYPDTQYF.

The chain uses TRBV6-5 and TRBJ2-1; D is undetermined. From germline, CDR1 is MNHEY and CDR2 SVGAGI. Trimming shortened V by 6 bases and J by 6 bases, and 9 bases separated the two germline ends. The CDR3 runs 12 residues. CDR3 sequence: CASSLNSNEQFF. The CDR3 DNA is TGTGCCAGCAGCCTTAATTCCAATGAGCAGTTCTTC.

The CDR3 DNA reads TGTGCCAGCAGTCAAACCGGGACTAGGACCGGGGAGCTGTTTTTT. Its protein is CASSQTGTRTGELFF. The chain joins TRBV2 to TRBJ2-2; 8 positions agree with TRBD2. Trimming removed 5 bases from V and 5 bases from J; junction bases left unmatched: 7. The germline gives CDR1 SNHLY, CDR2 FYNNEI. This CDR3 spans 15 amino acids.

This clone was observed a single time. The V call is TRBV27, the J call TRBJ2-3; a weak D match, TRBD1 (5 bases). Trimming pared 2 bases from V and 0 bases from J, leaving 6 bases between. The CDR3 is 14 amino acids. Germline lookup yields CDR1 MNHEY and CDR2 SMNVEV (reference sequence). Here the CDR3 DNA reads TGTGCCAGCAGTTTACAGGGAAGCACAGATACGCAGTATTTT. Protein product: CASSLQGSTDTQYF.

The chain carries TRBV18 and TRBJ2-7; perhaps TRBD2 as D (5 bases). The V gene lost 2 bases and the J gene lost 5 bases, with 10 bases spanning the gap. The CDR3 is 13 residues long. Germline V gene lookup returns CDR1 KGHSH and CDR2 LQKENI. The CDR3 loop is CASSPVFGDEQYF. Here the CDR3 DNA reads TGTGCCAGCTCACCAGTGTTCGGGGACGAGCAGTACTTC. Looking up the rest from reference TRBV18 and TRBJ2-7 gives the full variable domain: NAGVMQNPRHLVRRRGQEARLRCSPMKGHSHVYWYRQLPEEGLKFMVYLQKENIIDESGMPKERFSAEFPKEGPSILRIQQVVRGDSAAYFCASSPVFGDEQYFGPGTRLTVT.

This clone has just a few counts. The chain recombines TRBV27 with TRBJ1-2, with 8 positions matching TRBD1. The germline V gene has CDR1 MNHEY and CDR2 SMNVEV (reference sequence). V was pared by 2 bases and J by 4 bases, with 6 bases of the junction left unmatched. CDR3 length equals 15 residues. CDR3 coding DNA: TGTGCCAGCAGTTTACTTCAGGGGGCGACCTATGGCTACACCTTC. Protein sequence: CASSLLQGATYGYTF.

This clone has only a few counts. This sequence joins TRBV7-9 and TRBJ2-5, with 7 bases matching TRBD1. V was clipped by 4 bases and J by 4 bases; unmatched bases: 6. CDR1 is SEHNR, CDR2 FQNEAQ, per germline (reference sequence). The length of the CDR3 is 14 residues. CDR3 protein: CASSYAGGAETQYF. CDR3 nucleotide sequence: TGTGCCAGCAGCTACGCAGGGGGTGCAGAGACCCAGTACTTC.

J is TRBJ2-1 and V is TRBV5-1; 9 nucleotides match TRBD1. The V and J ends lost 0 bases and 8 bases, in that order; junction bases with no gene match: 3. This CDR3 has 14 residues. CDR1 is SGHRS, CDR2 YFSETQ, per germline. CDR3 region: CASSLAWTGDEQFF. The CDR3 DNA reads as TGCGCCAGCAGCTTGGCCTGGACAGGGGATGAGCAGTTCTTC. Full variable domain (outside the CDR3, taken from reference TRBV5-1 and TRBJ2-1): KAGVTQTPRYLIKTRGQQVTLSCSPISGHRSVSWYQQTPGQGLQFLFEYFSETQRNKGNFPGRFSGRQFSNSRSEMNVSTLELGDSALYLCASSLAWTGDEQFFGPGTRLTVL.

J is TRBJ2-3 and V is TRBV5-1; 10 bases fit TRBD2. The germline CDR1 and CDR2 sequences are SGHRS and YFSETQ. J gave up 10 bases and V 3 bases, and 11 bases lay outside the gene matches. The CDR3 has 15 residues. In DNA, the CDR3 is TGCGCCAGCAGCTCTTCAGGGGCTAGCGGGAGTGCGCAGTATTTT. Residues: CASSSSGASGSAQYF.

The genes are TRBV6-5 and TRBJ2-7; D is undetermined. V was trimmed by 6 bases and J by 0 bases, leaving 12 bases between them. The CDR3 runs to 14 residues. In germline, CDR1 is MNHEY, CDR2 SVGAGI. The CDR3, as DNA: TGTGCCAGCAGGACCACAGAAGGCTCCTACGAGCAGTACTTC. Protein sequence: CASRTTEGSYEQYF.

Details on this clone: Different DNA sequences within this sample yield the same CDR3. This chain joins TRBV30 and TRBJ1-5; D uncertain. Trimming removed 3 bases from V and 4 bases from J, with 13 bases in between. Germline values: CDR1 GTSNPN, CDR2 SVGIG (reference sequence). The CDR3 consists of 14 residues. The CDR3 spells CAWSVGGDNQPQHF. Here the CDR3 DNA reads TGTGCCTGGAGCGTAGGCGGAGATAATCAGCCCCAGCATTTT.

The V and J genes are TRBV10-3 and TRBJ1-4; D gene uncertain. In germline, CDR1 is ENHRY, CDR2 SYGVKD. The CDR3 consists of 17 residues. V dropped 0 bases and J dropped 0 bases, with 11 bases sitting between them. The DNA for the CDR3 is TGTGCCATCAGTGAGTCGCGTGGAGTTGCAACTAATGAAAAACTGTTTTTT. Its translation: CAISESRGVATNEKLFF.

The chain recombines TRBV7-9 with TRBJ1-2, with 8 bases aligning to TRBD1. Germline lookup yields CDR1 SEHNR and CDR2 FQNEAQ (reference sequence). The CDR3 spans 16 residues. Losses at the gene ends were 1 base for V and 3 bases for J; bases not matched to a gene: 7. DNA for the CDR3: TGTGCCAGCAGCTTAGGGGGACAGGTGATGGACTATGGCTACACCTTC. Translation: CASSLGGQVMDYGYTF.

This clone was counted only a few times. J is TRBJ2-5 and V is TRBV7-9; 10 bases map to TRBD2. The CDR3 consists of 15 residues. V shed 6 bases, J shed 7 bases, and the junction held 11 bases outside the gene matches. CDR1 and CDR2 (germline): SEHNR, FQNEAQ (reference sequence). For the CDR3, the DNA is TGTGCCAGCAGTTCCTCTAGCGGGAGCGTGGGGACCCAGTACTTC. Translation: CASSSSSGSVGTQYF.

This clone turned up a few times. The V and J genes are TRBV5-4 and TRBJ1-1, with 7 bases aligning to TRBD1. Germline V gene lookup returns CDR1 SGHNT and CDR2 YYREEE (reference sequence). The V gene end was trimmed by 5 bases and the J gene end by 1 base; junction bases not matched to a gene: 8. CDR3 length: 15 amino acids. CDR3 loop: CASRGDTGANTEAFF. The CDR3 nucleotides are TGTGCCAGCAGGGGGGATACAGGGGCGAACACTGAAGCTTTCTTT.